This TCR beta chain stems from a study of T-cell reconstitution after alpha-beta-depleted transplantation in children. About this clonotype itself: Antigen specificity is unknown.

Unique molecular identifiers were incorporated into the prepared TCRbeta library. TCRdb called the PCR reads again in MiXCR, with one record for every CDR3 protein. Of about 900,000 distinct CDR3 sequences listed, roughly 29% are singletons. General observations from the study: Approximately two months post-transplant, alpha-beta T cells reportedly originated from several hundred expanded graft clones. High day-60 TCRbeta diversity in some patients came from surviving recipient T cells and thymic progenitors. Newly produced T cells mostly provided counts and TCRbeta diversity after one year, as hyperexpanded clones declined.

CDR3 size: 14 residues. In germline, CDR1 is MDHEN, CDR2 SYDVKM. V was clipped by 1 base and J by 6 bases, with 11 bases between them. The source of this sequence is a boy in the first two years of life who had a stem cell transplant for SCID, so the T cells may come from the graft donor. This material consisted of PBMCs, mostly from graft donor cells, taken 360 days after TCRalphabeta/CD19-depleted stem cell transplant. The chain links TRBV28 to TRBJ2-3; D ambiguous. CDR3 residues: CASSLSPGRDTQYF. As DNA, the CDR3 is TGTGCCAGCAGTTTATCACCCGGTAGGGATACGCAGTATTTT.